This T cell receptor beta chain appears in the sequencing data of a study of cytomegalovirus exposure and HLA in healthy donors. Study-level results: A later analysis revealed that TCR association rates differed between HLA loci, peaking at DRB1 and bottoming out at HLA-C. Listed as cytomegalovirus-associated were roughly 180 TCR beta chains. Presence/absence analyses treated sequencing depth as roughly uniform across donors. In a later analysis, CMV-associated beta chains were mostly HLA-associated, it appeared.

Vbeta (60) and Jbeta (13) primers were used in the PCR. Sequenced by immunoSEQ multiplex PCR; TCRdb stores in-frame clones only, minus some. The table shows 200,000 to 250,000 clones, with approximately 78% occurring only once. Concerning this clone: The antigen is unknown.

This TCR came from a male donor in good health and CMV-seronegative. The sequencing sample was made of PBMCs.

The CDR3 reads CASSSRGPGPANYGYTF. The CDR3 DNA sequence: TGTGCCAGTAGTTCCAGGGGGCCAGGTCCAGCTAACTATGGCTACACCTTC. The chain couples TRBV19 to TRBJ1-2; TRBD1 matches 8 bases. V gave up 5 bases and J gave up 0 bases; unmatched junction bases: 11. The CDR3 is made up of 17 amino acids. Germline values: CDR1 LNHDA, CDR2 SQIVND (reference sequence). The variable domain in full, with the rest retrieved from reference TRBV19 and TRBJ1-2, is DGGITQSPKYLFRKEGQNVTLSCEQNLNHDAMYWYRQDPGQGLRLIYYSQIVNDFQKGDIAEGYSVSREKKESFPLTVTSAQKNPTAFYLCASSSRGPGPANYGYTFGSGTRLTVV.